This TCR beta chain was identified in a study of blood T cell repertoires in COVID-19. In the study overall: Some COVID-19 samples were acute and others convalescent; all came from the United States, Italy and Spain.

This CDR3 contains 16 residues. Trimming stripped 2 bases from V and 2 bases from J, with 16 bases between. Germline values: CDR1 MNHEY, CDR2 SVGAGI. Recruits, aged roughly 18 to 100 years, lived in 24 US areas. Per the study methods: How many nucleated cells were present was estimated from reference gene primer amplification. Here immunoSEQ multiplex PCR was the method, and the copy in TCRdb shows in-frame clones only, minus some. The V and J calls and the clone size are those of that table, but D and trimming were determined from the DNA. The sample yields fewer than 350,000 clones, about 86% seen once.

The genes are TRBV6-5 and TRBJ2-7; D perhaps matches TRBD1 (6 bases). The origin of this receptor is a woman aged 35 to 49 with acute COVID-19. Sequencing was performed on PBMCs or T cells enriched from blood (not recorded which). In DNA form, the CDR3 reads TGTGCCAGCAGTTACCGGGACACCAGGGGACCCTACGAGCAGTACTTC. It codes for CASSYRDTRGPYEQYF.